This T cell receptor (beta chain) was obtained from a study of identical twins. Using its own MiXCR run on the 5' RACE reads, TCRdb lists one record per CDR3 protein. The data show a few hundred thousand distinct CDR3 sequences, about a fifth seen once. This clonotype was found many times. The target antigen is unknown. Every one of the donors was a healthy Caucasian. V lost 7 bases, J lost 6 bases, and 15 bases lay in between. Germline V gene lookup returns CDR1 KGHDR and CDR2 SFDVKD. The CDR3 totals 14 residues. Regarding the study as a whole: While abundant cord blood beta clonotypes carried fewer insertions, memory repertoires showed no such pattern. Conclusions rested on cross-sectional statistics rather than following the same donors.

The sequenced sample was naive T cells sorted from blood. The receptor comes from a man over 45 in good health. The chain recombines TRBV24-1 with TRBJ2-1; D perhaps matches TRBD2 (5 bases). CDR3 region: CATSEWGEGNEQFF. CDR3 nucleotides: TGTGCCACCAGCGAGTGGGGAGAGGGCAATGAGCAGTTCTTC.